Following are 5 T cell receptor beta chains from one sample sequenced in a study of siplizumab effects on memory and regulatory T cells (dated by TCRdb to the late 2010s). Libraries were built with the immunoSEQ multiplex PCR assay. The immuneACCESS repertoire file appears here via TCRdb, limited to in-frame rearrangements. These files lack a portion of the clones; in checked studies, under half of the deficit traces to unresolved V genes, and the cause of the others is not known. For this sample there are 110,000 or so clones; about 90% appear just once. Of the sample, 0.75% falls within the top ten clones. Sequencing was performed on Tregs sorted from blood. These receptors were obtained from a human donor in good health.

This chain links TRBV6-6 with TRBJ2-7, with D maybe TRBD1 (5 bases). V shed 6 bases and J shed 3 bases, with 9 bases lying between them. Per the germline V gene, CDR1 is MNHNY and CDR2 is SVGAGI (reference sequence). This CDR3 spans 12 amino acids. CDR3 DNA sequence: TGTGCCAGCAGACAAGGGGACTACGAGCAGTACTTC. It yields the protein CASRQGDYEQYF.

This rearrangement joins TRBV4-1 to TRBJ1-2, with 12 positions matching TRBD1. The CDR3 runs 16 residues. Germline lookup yields CDR1 MGHRA and CDR2 YSYEKL. V shed 1 base and J 10 bases; nucleotides not matched to a gene: 10. CDR3 coding DNA: TGCGCCAGCAGCCAAGGGGACAGGGGGCCGTGGAGTGACTACACCTTC. This codes for CASSQGDRGPWSDYTF.

The chain uses TRBV19 and TRBJ1-1; D call uncertain. Trimming took off 6 bases at V and 0 bases at J, with 14 bases between the two ends. Germline V gene data show CDR1 as LNHDA and CDR2 as SQIVND (reference sequence). The CDR3 totals 15 residues. CDR3 nucleotides: TGTGCCAGTAGGCCGGTTGGCGTGATGAACACTGAAGCTTTCTTT. Translation gives CASRPVGVMNTEAFF.

This chain connects TRBV6-6 to TRBJ1-5; 8 bases match TRBD1. The CDR3 consists of 15 residues. Germline V gene sequence: CDR1 MNHNY, CDR2 SVGAGI (reference sequence). With 7 bases clipped from V and 3 bases from J, the junction kept 8 bases outside the gene matches. In nucleotides, the CDR3 is TGTGCCAGCAATCCACGACAGGGGTACAATCAGCCCCAGCATTTT. Its translation: CASNPRQGYNQPQHF.

The genes are TRBV19 and TRBJ1-5; no clear D gene. The CDR3 has 15 residues. Per germline, CDR1 LNHDA and CDR2 SQIVND (reference sequence). V was trimmed by 8 bases and J by 4 bases, leaving 18 bases between them. Here the CDR3 reads CASSHEVSGNQPQHF. In DNA form, the CDR3 reads TGTGCCAGTTCACACGAGGTTTCTGGGAATCAGCCCCAGCATTTT.